Listed below are T cell receptor beta chains from one sample, sequenced in a study of T-cell reconstitution after alpha-beta-depleted transplantation in children. TCRdb ran MiXCR on the PCR reads and lists one entry per CDR3 protein. In the table there are 70,000 to 95,000 distinct CDR3 sequences, 12% of which are singletons. The source material was PBMCs from the stem cell graft donor, sampled from the stem cell graft. Receptor source: a human donor who donated a stem cell graft to a child with inherited bone marrow failure. Each CDR3 is given with its conserved first and last residue. The D gene is left open where the match is weak. For some rows the clone size is stated as once, few or many, or as a class when expanded; others skip it.

V gene: TRBV7-9
D gene: TRBD2
clone size: many
J gene: TRBJ2-5
CDR3 protein: CASSLGSGSSETQYF
CDR3 DNA: TGTGCCAGCAGCTTAGGGAGCGGGAGTAGTGAGACCCAGTACTTC

V gene: TRBV7-2
D gene: NA
clone size: many
J gene: TRBJ2-7
CDR3 protein: CASSSPPGGTRYEQYF
CDR3 DNA: TGTGCCAGCAGCTCACCCCCTGGCGGGACCCGTTACGAGCAGTACTTC

V gene: TRBV5-1
D gene: NA
clone size: many
J gene: TRBJ1-5
CDR3 protein: CASSLTPDSNQPQHF
CDR3 DNA: TGCGCCAGCAGCTTGACACCCGATAGCAATCAGCCCCAGCATTTT

V gene: TRBV7-2
D gene: NA
clone size: few
J gene: TRBJ2-7
CDR3 protein: CASSLGPPPTYEQYF
CDR3 DNA: TGTGCCAGCAGCCTGGGACCTCCGCCCACCTACGAGCAGTACTTC

V gene: TRBV9
D gene: TRBD1
clone size: many
J gene: TRBJ2-1
CDR3 protein: CASSVDPQGALDEQFF
CDR3 DNA: TGTGCCAGCAGCGTAGATCCCCAGGGGGCCTTAGATGAGCAGTTCTTC

V gene: TRBV27
D gene: NA
clone size: many
J gene: TRBJ1-2
CDR3 protein: CASSLSRGGADGYTF
CDR3 DNA: TGTGCCAGCAGTTTATCGAGGGGGGGCGCAGATGGCTACACCTTC

V gene: TRBV2
D gene: TRBD1
clone size: few
J gene: TRBJ1-5
CDR3 protein: CASSLDRGGNQPQHF
CDR3 DNA: TGTGCCAGCAGTCTCGACAGGGGGGGCAATCAGCCCCAGCATTTT

V gene: TRBV5-1
D gene: TRBD1
clone size: many
J gene: TRBJ2-7
CDR3 protein: CASSPSGQGAQYF
CDR3 DNA: TGCGCCAGCAGCCCAAGCGGACAGGGGGCGCAGTACTTC

V gene: TRBV5-1
D gene: NA
clone size: NA
J gene: TRBJ2-7
CDR3 protein: CASSPSGVAVSYEQYF
CDR3 DNA: TGCGCCAGCAGCCCCTCTGGGGTAGCGGTCTCCTACGAGCAGTACTTC

V gene: TRBV11-3
D gene: TRBD2
clone size: many
J gene: TRBJ2-3
CDR3 protein: CASSWGGDTQYF
CDR3 DNA: TGTGCCAGCAGCTGGGGAGGGGATACGCAGTATTTT

V gene: TRBV6-5
D gene: NA
clone size: NA
J gene: TRBJ2-6
CDR3 protein: CASSYSQLVGSSGANVLTF
CDR3 DNA: TGTGCCAGCAGTTACTCCCAGCTTGTAGGGTCCTCTGGGGCCAACGTCCTGACTTTC

V gene: TRBV27
D gene: TRBD1
clone size: NA
J gene: TRBJ2-1
CDR3 protein: CASRLTGFNEQFF
CDR3 DNA: TGTGCCAGCAGACTGACAGGGTTCAATGAGCAGTTCTTC

V gene: TRBV19
D gene: TRBD1
clone size: many
J gene: TRBJ2-1
CDR3 protein: CASRQGAYDEQFF
CDR3 DNA: TGTGCCAGTAGACAGGGGGCTTATGATGAGCAGTTCTTC

V gene: TRBV9
D gene: NA
clone size: many
J gene: TRBJ1-1
CDR3 protein: CASSLAAVGTEAFF
CDR3 DNA: TGTGCCAGCAGCCTTGCGGCAGTAGGCACTGAAGCTTTCTTT

V gene: TRBV6-6
D gene: TRBD1
clone size: many
J gene: TRBJ1-2
CDR3 protein: CASSYLQPGQNYGYTF
CDR3 DNA: TGTGCCAGCAGTTACTTACAGCCGGGACAGAACTATGGCTACACCTTC

V gene: TRBV10-2
D gene: TRBD1
clone size: medium-sized
J gene: TRBJ2-5
CDR3 protein: CASSEGTEIYQYF
CDR3 DNA: TGCGCCAGCAGTGAGGGGACAGAGATCTACCAGTACTTC

V gene: TRBV20-1
D gene: NA
clone size: many
J gene: TRBJ2-7
CDR3 protein: CSATPDSYEQYF
CDR3 DNA: TGCAGTGCCACTCCCGACAGCTACGAGCAGTACTTC

V gene: TRBV29-1
D gene: TRBD2
clone size: NA
J gene: TRBJ2-1
CDR3 protein: CSASGTSGSVGQFF
CDR3 DNA: TGCAGCGCCTCAGGGACTAGCGGGAGCGTGGGGCAGTTCTTC

V gene: TRBV6-6
D gene: NA
clone size: many
J gene: TRBJ1-2
CDR3 protein: CASSLGVDGYTF
CDR3 DNA: TGTGCCAGCAGTTTAGGGGTCGATGGCTACACCTTC

V gene: TRBV9
D gene: NA
clone size: many
J gene: TRBJ2-1
CDR3 protein: CASSVGGGHYNEQFF
CDR3 DNA: TGTGCCAGCAGCGTAGGGGGAGGACATTACAATGAGCAGTTCTTC

V gene: TRBV27
D gene: TRBD1
clone size: many
J gene: TRBJ1-2
CDR3 protein: CASSPRGGGGYGYTF
CDR3 DNA: TGTGCCAGCAGCCCACGGGGAGGGGGCGGCTATGGCTACACCTTC

V gene: TRBV7-9
D gene: NA
clone size: many
J gene: TRBJ2-7
CDR3 protein: CASSLVGRPGEQYF
CDR3 DNA: TGTGCCAGCAGCTTAGTTGGGCGCCCCGGCGAGCAGTACTTC

V gene: TRBV7-2
D gene: NA
clone size: many
J gene: TRBJ1-6
CDR3 protein: CASSQAGLSYNSPLHF
CDR3 DNA: TGTGCCAGCAGCCAAGCGGGACTCTCCTATAATTCACCCCTCCACTTT